The 11 T cell receptor beta chains listed next were all sequenced from one sample in a study of T cells after yellow fever vaccination. In TCRdb, the 5' RACE reads were re-called with MiXCR into one record per CDR3 protein. The repertoire consists of hundreds of thousands of distinct CDR3 sequences, with roughly 14% occurring once and the leading ten covering around an eighth. The source was PBMCs, collected on the day of the yellow fever booster vaccination. These receptors were taken from a man aged 25 to 40 who received the YFV17D yellow fever vaccine.

At least ten counts were recorded for this clonotype. This sequence joins TRBV7-2 and TRBJ2-3; D gene unclear. CDR1 and CDR2 from the germline V gene are SGHTA and FQGNSA. Trimming stripped 6 bases from V and 1 base from J, with 8 bases between. CDR3 length: 13 amino acids. The CDR3 DNA sequence: TGTGCCAGCAGTTGGGGTGGCACAGATACGCAGTATTTT. Protein sequence: CASSWGGTDTQYF. The full variable domain, its missing parts supplied by reference TRBV7-2 and TRBJ2-3, is GAGVSQSPSNKVTEKGKDVELRCDPISGHTALYWYRQSLGQGLEFLIYFQGNSAPDKSGLPSDRFSAERTGGSVSTLTIQRTQQEDSAVYLCASSWGGTDTQYFGPGTRLTVL.

The V gene is TRBV4-3, the J gene TRBJ2-3, with TRBD1 matching 7 bases. Germline V gives CDR1 LGHNA, CDR2 YSLEER. This CDR3 is 13 amino acids long. V shed 10 bases, J shed 6 bases, and the junction held 10 bases outside the gene matches. CDR3 sequence reads: CATADRDGDTQYF. In DNA, the CDR3 is TGCGCCACCGCCGACAGGGATGGGGATACGCAGTATTTT.

This clonotype was counted between two and nine times. This sequence joins TRBV2 and TRBJ2-4, with 7 bases matching TRBD2. The CDR3 has 18 residues. Germline V gene lookup returns CDR1 SNHLY and CDR2 FYNNEI. V lost 1 base and J lost 5; bases outside the gene matches: 14. The CDR3, as DNA: TGTGCCAGCAGTGAAGATTCTAGCGGCGCTACGGGGGAAAACATTCAGTACTTC. Translation: CASSEDSSGATGENIQYF.

J is TRBJ2-3 and V is TRBV2; D is perhaps TRBD1 (5 bases). CDR3 length: 14 residues. The V gene's germline CDR1 is SNHLY and CDR2 FYNNEI. Trimming left V 2 bases short and J 6 bases short, with 12 bases between. CDR3 bases: TGTGCCAGCAGTGAAATTGGACAAACGGATACGCAGTATTTT. Encoded protein: CASSEIGQTDTQYF.

This clonotype was picked up a small number of times. CDR3 nucleotides: TGTGCCAGCAGCGTCGGGGACGGTGTATTTCCCCAGCATTTT. The encoded protein is CASSVGDGVFPQHF. This chain uses TRBV9 with TRBJ1-5; D is perhaps TRBD1 (5 bases). V was shortened by 2 bases and J by 10 bases, with 16 bases between the two germline ends. The CDR3 is 14 residues long. Germline CDR1 is SGDLS and CDR2 is YYNGEE.

This rearrangement joins TRBV9 to TRBJ2-7; D possibly corresponds to TRBD2 (6 bases). Germline CDR1 is SGDLS and CDR2 is YYNGEE. With 4 bases removed from V and 4 bases from J, the gap between germline ends came to 15 bases. The CDR3 extends over 14 amino acids. CDR3 DNA: TGTGCCAGCAGCCCCCCGGGACTGAAATACGAGCAGTACTTC. It codes for CASSPPGLKYEQYF. The full variable domain, in which reference TRBV9 and TRBJ2-7 provide the parts outside the CDR3, is DSGVTQTPKHLITATGQRVTLRCSPRSGDLSVYWYQQSLDQGLQFLIQYYNGEERAKGNILERFSAQQFPDLHSELNLSSLELGDSALYFCASSPPGLKYEQYFGPGTRLTVT.

This clonotype was seen a handful of times. The J gene is TRBJ2-2, the V gene TRBV5-4; 8 bases map to TRBD2. The CDR3 is made up of 17 amino acids. The ends lost 0 bases at V and 7 bases at J; junction bases unmatched: 11. Germline V gene sequence: CDR1 SGHNT, CDR2 YYREEE (reference sequence). The CDR3: CASSLGGTRRSGGELFF. The CDR3 coding sequence is TGTGCCAGCAGCTTGGGAGGGACTAGAAGATCGGGCGGGGAGCTGTTTTTT.

This clonotype was found a few times. The gene calls are TRBV11-2 and TRBJ2-7; D not resolved. This CDR3 is built from 17 residues. CDR1 SGHAT and CDR2 FQNNGV come from the germline V gene. V lost 5 bases and J 3 bases, leaving 23 bases between the germline ends. CDR3 nucleotide sequence: TGTGCCAGCAGCCAAACGGGCTCCAAGGCGCGATTCTACGAGCAGTACTTC. It is translated as CASSQTGSKARFYEQYF.

The chain has TRBV20-1 and TRBJ1-3; D gene uncertain. V lost 3 bases and J 2 bases, leaving 8 bases between the germline ends. Germline CDR1 is DFQATT and CDR2 is SNEGSKA (reference sequence). CDR3 length: 13 amino acids. The DNA of the CDR3 is TGCAGTGCTAGCCCCCAGGCTGGAAACACCATATATTTT. Protein product: CSASPQAGNTIYF.

This chain joins TRBV28 and TRBJ2-1; 8 bases agree with TRBD2. The junction had 7 bases not matched to a gene; V was cut back by 7 bases and J by 5 bases. The CDR3 sequence is 14 residues long. Germline CDR1 reads MDHEN; CDR2 reads SYDVKM. The CDR3 here is CASILSGSDNEQFF. As DNA, the CDR3 is TGTGCCAGCATCCTAAGCGGGAGCGACAATGAGCAGTTCTTC.

This clonotype was seen many times. The chain combines TRBV2 with TRBJ1-1, with a tentative D call TRBD1 (5 bases). Per germline, CDR1 SNHLY and CDR2 FYNNEI. V gave up 3 bases and J gave up 3 bases, with 11 bases separating them. This CDR3 comprises 14 residues. The CDR3 loop reads CASSETRQYTEAFF. DNA for the CDR3: TGTGCCAGCAGTGAGACCCGACAGTACACTGAAGCTTTCTTT.